A single sample gave rise to the 20 T cell receptor beta chains below, sequenced in a study of cytomegalovirus exposure and HLA in healthy donors. Using immunoSEQ multiplex PCR, the repertoire was profiled, and TCRdb retains in-frame clones only, with some absent. The sample includes some 240,000 clones, roughly 85% of them seen just once. Specimen: PBMCs. These receptors originate from a woman aged 18 to 35 in good health and CMV-seronegative.

The genes are TRBV6-1 and TRBJ1-2; D remains unclear. The CDR3 is 11 amino acids. Germline CDR1 is MNHNS and CDR2 is SASEGT. The ends were cut back, 8 bases at V and 7 bases at J, with 11 bases in the middle. The CDR3 loop is CASREGVGYTF. The DNA of the CDR3 is TGTGCCAGCCGGGAGGGTGTTGGCTACACCTTC.

The rearrangement links TRBV18 to TRBJ1-2, with D possibly TRBD1 on 5 matching bases. Deletions cut 1 base from V and 2 bases from J, with 11 bases between. The CDR3 is 15 amino acids. The germline V gene has CDR1 KGHSH and CDR2 LQKENI. The CDR3 sequence: CASSPRQRINYGYTF. As DNA, the CDR3 is TGTGCCAGCTCACCACGACAGCGTATCAACTATGGCTACACCTTC.

V usage is TRBV6-6 and J usage is TRBJ2-1, with D possibly matching TRBD2 (5 bases). Germline V gene lookup returns CDR1 MNHNY and CDR2 SVGAGI (reference sequence). This CDR3 is 15 amino acids long. Trimming pared 5 bases from V and 0 bases from J, leaving 11 bases between. The CDR3 spells CASSRTSYSYNEQFF. The CDR3 nucleotides read TGTGCCAGCAGTCGGACTTCCTACTCCTACAATGAGCAGTTCTTC.

The chain has TRBV4-2 and TRBJ1-2; 10 bases line up with TRBD1. V was pared by 1 base and J by 8 bases, with 7 bases of the junction left unmatched. The CDR3 has 15 residues. Germline CDR1 reads LGHNA; CDR2 reads YNFKEQ. The CDR3 DNA is TGTGCCAGCAGCCAAGCCCGACAGGGGGCGGGCGGCTACACCTTC. It encodes CASSQARQGAGGYTF.

The chain links TRBV5-1 to TRBJ1-2; D is possibly TRBD1 (6 bases). Germline V gives CDR1 SGHRS, CDR2 YFSETQ. Trimming cost V 5 bases and J 6 bases, with 17 bases left between them. This CDR3 has 14 residues. CDR3 nucleotides: TGCGCCAGCAGTCCCACCACAGGGTATCATGGCTACACCTTC. Translation gives CASSPTTGYHGYTF.

In this sample, this clone turned up a few times. The chain recombines TRBV5-1 with TRBJ1-2, with no clear D. Trimming cost V 0 bases and J 5 bases, with 8 bases left between them. This CDR3 has 13 amino acids. The germline CDR1 and CDR2 sequences are SGHRS and YFSETQ. In nucleotides, the CDR3 is TGCGCCAGCAGCTTGGACGAACGTTATGGCTACACCTTC. As protein: CASSLDERYGYTF.

This CDR3 reads CASSPFRGGHEQFF. The CDR3 DNA sequence: TGTGCCAGCAGTCCCTTTCGGGGGGGTCATGAGCAGTTCTTC. J is TRBJ2-1 and V is TRBV27; 8 bases match TRBD2. Trimming cost V 5 bases and J 8 bases; bases outside gene matches: 8. The CDR3 consists of 14 residues. CDR1 is MNHEY, CDR2 SMNVEV, per germline (reference sequence).

V usage is TRBV27 and J usage is TRBJ1-5, with D possibly matching TRBD1 (6 bases). The CDR3 consists of 16 residues. V dropped 2 bases and J dropped 2 bases, with 13 bases sitting between them. In germline, CDR1 is MNHEY, CDR2 SMNVEV (reference sequence). The CDR3 spells CASSLGGGIGNQPQHF. The CDR3 DNA is TGTGCCAGCAGTTTAGGGGGGGGCATAGGCAATCAGCCCCAGCATTTT.

The CDR3 DNA sequence: TGTGCCAGCAGTTTATCAGGGTTTAGCTCCTACGAGCAGTACTTC. Translated: CASSLSGFSSYEQYF. The chain employs TRBV27 and TRBJ2-7; no clear D gene. The V end was cut by 0 bases, the J end by 0 bases, with 9 bases between. The CDR3 covers 15 residues. The V gene's germline CDR1 is MNHEY and CDR2 SMNVEV (reference sequence).

The gene calls are TRBV9 and TRBJ1-2, with 7 bases fitting TRBD1. The CDR3 has 17 amino acids. The ends lost 4 bases at V and 5 bases at J; junction bases unmatched: 17. Germline CDR1 SGDLS, CDR2 YYNGEE. CDR3 nucleotides: TGTGCCAGCAGCACACGTATGGGGACAGCGGCGGGGTATGGCTACACCTTC. Translating it yields CASSTRMGTAAGYGYTF.

V is TRBV19 and J is TRBJ1-2, with 7 bases aligning to TRBD1. V shed 7 bases, J shed 2 bases, and the junction held 7 bases outside the gene matches. Germline CDR1 LNHDA, CDR2 SQIVND (reference sequence). This CDR3 region has 14 residues. CDR3 nucleotides: TGTGCCAGTAACGAACAGGGGATGAACTATGGCTACACCTTC. It yields the protein CASNEQGMNYGYTF.

The rearrangement uses TRBV12-5 and TRBJ2-7; 12 nucleotides line up with TRBD1. The CDR3 spans 16 residues. V was pared by 0 bases and J by 5 bases, with 5 bases of the junction left unmatched. Germline V gene data show CDR1 as LGHNT and CDR2 as FRNRAP. The DNA of the CDR3 is TGTGCTAGTGGTTTGGTAGTCGGGACAGGGGGCCACGAGCAGTACTTC. Protein sequence: CASGLVVGTGGHEQYF.

This clone has just a few counts. The chain links TRBV4-1 to TRBJ1-1; D gene unclear. Germline V CDR1 and CDR2: MGHRA, YSYEKL. CDR3 length equals 13 residues. The ends were cut back, 0 bases at V and 11 bases at J, with 13 bases in the middle. CDR3 sequence: CASSQEFVQTAFF. The CDR3 nucleotides are TGCGCCAGCAGCCAAGAATTTGTACAGACGGCTTTCTTT.

The rearrangement joins TRBV5-6 to TRBJ2-1; 9 bases fit TRBD2. The CDR3 consists of 18 residues. Germline V CDR1 and CDR2: SGHDT, YYEEEE. The V gene end was trimmed by 3 bases and the J gene end by 5 bases; junction bases not matched to a gene: 15. CDR3 region: CASSYPTEAGGPDNEQFF. CDR3 sequence (DNA): TGTGCCAGCAGCTACCCGACGGAAGCGGGGGGCCCTGACAATGAGCAGTTCTTC. Variable domain in full (rest from reference TRBV5-6 and TRBJ2-1): DAGVTQSPTHLIKTRGQQVTLRCSPKSGHDTVSWYQQALGQGPQFIFQYYEEEERQRGNFPDRFSGHQFPNYSSELNVNALLLGDSALYLCASSYPTEAGGPDNEQFFGPGTRLTVL.

This rearrangement joins TRBV27 to TRBJ2-7; maybe TRBD1 (5 bases). Trimming took off 8 bases at V and 1 base at J, with 15 bases between the two ends. The CDR3 has 14 amino acids. Looked up from germline, CDR1 is MNHEY and CDR2 is SMNVEV (reference sequence). This CDR3 reads CASAGARVSYEQYF. CDR3 DNA sequence: TGTGCCAGCGCAGGCGCCAGGGTATCCTACGAGCAGTACTTC.

The count of this clone is one. The chain carries TRBV29-1 and TRBJ1-1, with D maybe TRBD1 (5 bases). The germline CDR1 and CDR2 sequences are SQVTM and ANQGSEA. This CDR3 is 15 amino acids long. V gave up 5 bases and J gave up 0 bases, with 16 bases separating them. CDR3 nucleotide sequence: TGCAGCGTTCCCCGTTCAAGGGGCTTGAACACTGAAGCTTTCTTT. Translated, it gives CSVPRSRGLNTEAFF.

This rearrangement joins TRBV2 to TRBJ2-3; TRBD2 agrees at 7 bases. Germline CDR1 SNHLY, CDR2 FYNNEI. V dropped 4 bases and J dropped 8; count of bases not matched to a gene: 9. The CDR3 extends over 14 amino acids. CDR3 DNA sequence: TGTGCCAGCAGTGTGGGTGGGAGGGTTGGTACGCAGTATTTT. Translating it yields CASSVGGRVGTQYF. Based on the CDR3 plus reference TRBV2 and TRBJ2-3, the full variable domain is EPEVTQTPSHQVTQMGQEVILRCVPISNHLYFYWYRQILGQKVEFLVSFYNNEISEKSEIFDDQFSVERPDGSNFTLKIRSTKLEDSAMYFCASSVGGRVGTQYFGPGTRLTVL.

This chain links TRBV30 with TRBJ2-7; D may be TRBD2 (6 bases). CDR1 GTSNPN and CDR2 SVGIG come from the germline V gene (reference sequence). Trimming stripped 0 bases from V and 5 bases from J, with 17 bases between. The CDR3 spans 15 residues. The CDR3 is CAWSVFRDSRDEQYF. In DNA form, the CDR3 reads TGTGCCTGGAGTGTTTTCCGGGACTCCAGAGACGAGCAGTACTTC.

This chain links TRBV19 with TRBJ2-7, with 10 bases identical to TRBD2. J was trimmed by 2 bases and V by 1 base; bases with no gene match: 5. The length of the CDR3 is 16 residues. The germline V gene has CDR1 LNHDA and CDR2 SQIVND (reference sequence). The CDR3 DNA sequence: TGTGCCAGTAGTATAGCTTCCAGCGGGAGGGCCTACGAGCAGTACTTC. Its translation: CASSIASSGRAYEQYF.

The rearrangement links TRBV27 to TRBJ2-3, with 11 bases aligning to TRBD2. After removal of 6 bases from V and 7 bases from J, the junction contained 6 bases not matched to a gene. Germline-derived CDR1 and CDR2 are MNHEY and SMNVEV (reference sequence). The CDR3 has 14 residues. The CDR3 protein is CASRLAGGRNTQYF. In DNA, the CDR3 is TGTGCCAGCAGGCTAGCGGGAGGAAGAAATACGCAGTATTTT.